In its sample, the clone carrying this TCR beta chain was seen a few times. Its target is not known. Alongside a J-beta primer mix, a sample-barcoded 5' primer served in a second PCR lasting about 7 to 12 cycles. Every cDNA molecule carried a tag from a template-switch adaptor bearing 12 random nucleotides. Using its own MiXCR run on the 5' RACE reads, TCRdb lists one record per CDR3 protein. The data contain fewer than 2 million distinct CDR3 sequences, roughly two fifths of them singletons. Peripheral blood from each donor was collected in a volume of approximately 10 milliliters. RNA extraction gave at least 5 micrograms of total RNA per sample. This record comes from a study of blood T cells in healthy people across ages. Study results and caveats: Estimates of total diversity, which came from one million sequenced T cells, were considered to be underestimates.

The source of this sequence is a human donor in good health. What was sequenced was blood.

The CDR3 DNA reads TGTGCCAGCAGCCAAAGAGTGACCCCTGGAAACACCATATATTTT. Its protein is CASSQRVTPGNTIYF. The chain joins TRBV4-2 to TRBJ1-3; D unresolved. The CDR3 loop spans 15 amino acids. Trimming took off 2 bases at V and 2 bases at J, with 10 bases between the two ends. From germline, CDR1 is LGHNA and CDR2 YNFKEQ.